This TCR beta chain appears in the sequencing data of a study of blood T cell repertoires in COVID-19. The table came from immunoSEQ multiplex PCR; TCRdb's copy has only in-frame clones and leaves some out. The table lists about 300,000 clones, 90% of them singletons. This CDR3 comprises 15 residues. Germline V gene sequence: CDR1 MDHEN, CDR2 SYDVKM. V gave up 7 bases and J gave up 3 bases; unmatched junction bases: 10. This TCR came from a woman in her twenties or thirties with COVID-19, enrolled during active disease. The sequencing sample was made of peripheral blood. J is TRBJ2-7 and V is TRBV28; TRBD2 matches 9 bases. The CDR3 nucleotides are TGTGCCAGCATCCAGATTAGACTAGCGGTCTACGAGCAGTACTTC. The encoded protein is CASIQIRLAVYEQYF.